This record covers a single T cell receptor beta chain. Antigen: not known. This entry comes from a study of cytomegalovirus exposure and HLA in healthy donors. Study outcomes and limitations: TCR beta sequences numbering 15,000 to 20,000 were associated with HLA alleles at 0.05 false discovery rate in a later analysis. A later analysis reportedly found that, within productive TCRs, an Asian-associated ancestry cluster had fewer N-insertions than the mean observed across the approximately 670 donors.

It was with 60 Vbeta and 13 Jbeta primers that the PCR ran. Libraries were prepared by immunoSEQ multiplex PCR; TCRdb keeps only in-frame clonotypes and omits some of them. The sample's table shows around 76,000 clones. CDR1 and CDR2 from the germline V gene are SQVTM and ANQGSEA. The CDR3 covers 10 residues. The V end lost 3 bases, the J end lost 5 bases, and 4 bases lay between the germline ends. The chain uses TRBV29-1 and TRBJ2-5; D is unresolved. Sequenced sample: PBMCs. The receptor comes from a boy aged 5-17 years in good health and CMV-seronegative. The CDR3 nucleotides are TGCAGCGTTGAGCGGGAGACCCAGTACTTC. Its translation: CSVERETQYF.